This T cell receptor (beta chain) was identified in a study of T cell repertoires in cytomegalovirus infection. Across the study: Signatures in public TCR beta sequences pointed to both CMV infection and matching HLA type.

This clonotype was observed a handful of times. Its target is unknown. Study findings and constraints: Summed frequency of public TCR beta families distinguished CMV carriers with the relevant HLA. Ex vivo, HLA-C-restricted CMV-specific TCR beta clonotypes prevailed over the rest of the response.

The CDR3 covers 17 residues. The germline V gene encodes CDR1 SGDLS and CDR2 YYNGEE. Deletions cut 2 bases from V and 1 base from J, with 17 bases between. TCRdb reanalysed the reads using MiXCR and keeps one entry per CDR3 protein. The table has approximately 500,000 distinct CDR3 sequences, 16% seen once. The TCR originated in a human donor in good health (CMV status not recorded). Some clones in this sample may be carry-over from other donors' samples. The chain links TRBV9 to TRBJ2-3; D is possibly TRBD2 (6 bases). What was sequenced was CD8+ T cells from PBMCs. The DNA for the CDR3 is TGTGCCAGCAGCGTCCCCATGGAGGGCAGCCGCACAGATACGCAGTATTTT. Its translation: CASSVPMEGSRTDTQYF.